This T cell receptor beta chain stems from a study of T cell repertoires in cytomegalovirus infection. Across the whole study: Through public TCR beta signatures, both CMV infection and matching HLA type were indicated.

Whole-study results and caveats: Cumulated frequencies of public TCR beta families served to identify carriers of CMV plus the relevant HLA. The ex vivo response was dominated by HLA-C-restricted CMV-specific TCR beta clonotypes.

Germline V gene sequence: CDR1 SNHLY, CDR2 FYNNEI. The CDR3 is 16 amino acids. Trimming removed 7 bases from V and 1 base from J, with 18 bases in between. Of note for this clonotype: As yet, its antigen is unknown.

TCRdb recomputed calls from the reads with MiXCR, one row per CDR3 protein. In the table there are 250,000 or so distinct CDR3 sequences, 15% to 20% of which are singletons. The sequenced sample consisted of CD8+ T cells from PBMCs. The chain has TRBV2 and TRBJ2-3, with D possibly TRBD2 on 7 matching bases. The receptor was derived from a human donor in good health (CMV status not recorded). Some clones in this sample may be carry-over from other donors' samples. CDR3 loop: CASTEGGGSGTDTQYF. CDR3 nucleotides: TGTGCCAGCACCGAGGGGGGGGGCAGCGGCACAGATACGCAGTATTTT.